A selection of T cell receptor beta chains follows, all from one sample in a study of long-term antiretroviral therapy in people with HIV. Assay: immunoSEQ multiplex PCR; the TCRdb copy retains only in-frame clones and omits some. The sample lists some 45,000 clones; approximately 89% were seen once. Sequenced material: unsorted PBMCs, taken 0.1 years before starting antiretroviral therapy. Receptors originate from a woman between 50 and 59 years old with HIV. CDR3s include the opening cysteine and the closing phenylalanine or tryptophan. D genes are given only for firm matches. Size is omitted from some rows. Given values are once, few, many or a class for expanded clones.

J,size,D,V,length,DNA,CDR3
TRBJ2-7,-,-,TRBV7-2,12,TGTGCCAGCTCAAATCTCGCCTACGAGCAGTACTTC,CASSNLAYEQYF
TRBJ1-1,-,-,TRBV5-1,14,TGCGCCAGCAGCGTGGGACTCACGAACACTGAAGCTTTCTTT,CASSVGLTNTEAFF
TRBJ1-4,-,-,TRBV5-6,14,TGTGCCAGCAGCCCCTGGGATACTAATGAAAAACTGTTTTTT,CASSPWDTNEKLFF
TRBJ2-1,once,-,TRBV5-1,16,TGCGCCAGCAGCTTGAATGGGGGGAACTCCTACAATGAGCAGTTCTTC,CASSLNGGNSYNEQFF
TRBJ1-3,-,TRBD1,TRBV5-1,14,TGCGCCAGCAGCCAGGGGGCCAGCGGAAACACCATATATTTT,CASSQGASGNTIYF
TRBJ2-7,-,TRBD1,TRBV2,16,TGTGCCAGCAGTGAAGCCGGGACAGGGGACCGATACGAGCAGTACTTC,CASSEAGTGDRYEQYF
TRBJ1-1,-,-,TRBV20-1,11,TGCAGTGTCCGGGGGACCACTGAAGCTTTCTTT,CSVRGTTEAFF
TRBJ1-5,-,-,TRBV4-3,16,TGCGCCAGCAGCCAAGAATACGGGGTTGGCAATCAGCCCCAGCATTTT,CASSQEYGVGNQPQHF
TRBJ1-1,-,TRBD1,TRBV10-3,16,TGTGCCATCAGTGAGAGGACAGGGGGTACGAACACTGAAGCTTTCTTT,CAISERTGGTNTEAFF
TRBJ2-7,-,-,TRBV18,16,TGTGCCAGCTCACCAGTAGGTGGACAGCCTTTCTACGAGCAGTACTTC,CASSPVGGQPFYEQYF
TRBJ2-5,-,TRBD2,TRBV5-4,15,TGTGCCAGCAGCTCTAGCGGGGGGCTGAGGGAGACCCAGTACTTC,CASSSSGGLRETQYF
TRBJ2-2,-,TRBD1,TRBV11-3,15,TGTGCCAGCAGCTTAGACCGACAGGGAACCGGGGAGCTGTTTTTT,CASSLDRQGTGELFF
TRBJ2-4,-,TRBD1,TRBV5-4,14,TGTGCCAGCAGCCCAGAGACAGGGTCCCCCATTCAGTACTTC,CASSPETGSPIQYF
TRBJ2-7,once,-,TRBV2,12,TGTGCCAGCAGGGACTCATCCTACGAGCAGTACTTC,CASRDSSYEQYF
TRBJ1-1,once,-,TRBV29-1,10,TGCAGCTCACCGGACAGTGAAGCTTTCTTT,CSSPDSEAFF
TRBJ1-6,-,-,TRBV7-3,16,TGTGCCAGCAGCTTAGACGGAGGGTCAAATAATTCACCCCTCCACTTT,CASSLDGGSNNSPLHF
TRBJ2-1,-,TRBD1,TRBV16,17,TGTGCCAGCAGCCAATCTACAGGGGGGAGAACCTACAATGAGCAGTTCTTC,CASSQSTGGRTYNEQFF
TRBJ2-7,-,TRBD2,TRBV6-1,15,TGTGCCAGCAGTGTCGAGCGGGGGGCCGTCTACGAGCAGTACTTC,CASSVERGAVYEQYF
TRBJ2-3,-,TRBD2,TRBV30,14,TGTGCCTGTTCGCTAGCGGGGGGCACAGATACGCAGTATTTT,CACSLAGGTDTQYF
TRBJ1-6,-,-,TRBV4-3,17,TGCGCCAGCAGCCAAGACGATCCCATGAACCAAAATTCACCCCTCCACTTT,CASSQDDPMNQNSPLHF
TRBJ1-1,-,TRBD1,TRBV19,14,TGTGCCAGTAGTGCCACAGGGGTGGCAACTGAAGCTTTCTTT,CASSATGVATEAFF
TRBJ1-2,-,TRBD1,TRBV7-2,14,TGTGCCAGCAGCGCGGGACAGGGGAACTATGGCTACACCTTC,CASSAGQGNYGYTF
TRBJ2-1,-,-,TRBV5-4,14,TGTGCCAGCAGCCCTTTCCGGGGGACGAATGAGCAGTTCTTC,CASSPFRGTNEQFF
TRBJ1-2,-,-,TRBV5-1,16,TGCGCCAGCAGCTTGGCGGTTGTAGGAGAGATCGATGGCTACACCTTC,CASSLAVVGEIDGYTF
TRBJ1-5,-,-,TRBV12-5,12,TGTGCTAGTGGTTCGTCTCGGCAGCCCCAGCATTTT,CASGSSRQPQHF
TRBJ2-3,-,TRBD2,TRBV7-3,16,TGTGCCAGCAGCTTAACGATTAGCGGGGGGTCCTTTACGCAGTATTTT,CASSLTISGGSFTQYF
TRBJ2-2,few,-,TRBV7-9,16,TGTGCCAGCAGCAGGACGCAGGGAAAGAACACCGGGGAGCTGTTTTTT,CASSRTQGKNTGELFF
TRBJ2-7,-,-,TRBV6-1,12,TGTGCCAGCAGAAGCGACGGGGACGAGCAGTACTTC,CASRSDGDEQYF
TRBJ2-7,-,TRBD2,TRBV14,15,TGTGCCAGCAGCCAGGCCCAGCGGGGGGCCTCCGAGCAGTACTTC,CASSQAQRGASEQYF
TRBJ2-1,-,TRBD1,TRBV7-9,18,TGTGCCAGCAGCTTAGCGCTAAGTCGGGACAGGGGATACAATGAGCAGTTCTTC,CASSLALSRDRGYNEQFF
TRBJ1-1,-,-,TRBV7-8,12,TGTGCCAGCAGCCCGGGGGGGGCTGAAGCTTTCTTT,CASSPGGAEAFF
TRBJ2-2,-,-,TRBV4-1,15,TGCGCCAGCAGCCGATACTCATCCGGGACCGGGGAGCTGTTTTTT,CASSRYSSGTGELFF
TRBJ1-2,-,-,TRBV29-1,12,TGCAGCGTTGAGGGCAGGGGAGGTACGGAGACCTTC,CSVEGRGGTETF
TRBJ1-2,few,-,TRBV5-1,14,TGCGCCAGCAGCTTCTTACAGGGAGGAAATGGCTACACCTTC,CASSFLQGGNGYTF